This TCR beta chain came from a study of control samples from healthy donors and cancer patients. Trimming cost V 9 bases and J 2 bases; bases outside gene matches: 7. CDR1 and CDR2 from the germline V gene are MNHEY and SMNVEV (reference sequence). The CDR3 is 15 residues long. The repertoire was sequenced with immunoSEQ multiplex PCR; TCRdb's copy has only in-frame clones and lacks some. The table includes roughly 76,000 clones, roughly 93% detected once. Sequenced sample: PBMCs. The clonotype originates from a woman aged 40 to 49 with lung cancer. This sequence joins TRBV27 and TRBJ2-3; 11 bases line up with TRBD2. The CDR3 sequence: CASQLAGALTDTQYF. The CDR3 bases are TGTGCCAGTCAACTAGCGGGGGCCCTCACAGATACGCAGTATTTT.